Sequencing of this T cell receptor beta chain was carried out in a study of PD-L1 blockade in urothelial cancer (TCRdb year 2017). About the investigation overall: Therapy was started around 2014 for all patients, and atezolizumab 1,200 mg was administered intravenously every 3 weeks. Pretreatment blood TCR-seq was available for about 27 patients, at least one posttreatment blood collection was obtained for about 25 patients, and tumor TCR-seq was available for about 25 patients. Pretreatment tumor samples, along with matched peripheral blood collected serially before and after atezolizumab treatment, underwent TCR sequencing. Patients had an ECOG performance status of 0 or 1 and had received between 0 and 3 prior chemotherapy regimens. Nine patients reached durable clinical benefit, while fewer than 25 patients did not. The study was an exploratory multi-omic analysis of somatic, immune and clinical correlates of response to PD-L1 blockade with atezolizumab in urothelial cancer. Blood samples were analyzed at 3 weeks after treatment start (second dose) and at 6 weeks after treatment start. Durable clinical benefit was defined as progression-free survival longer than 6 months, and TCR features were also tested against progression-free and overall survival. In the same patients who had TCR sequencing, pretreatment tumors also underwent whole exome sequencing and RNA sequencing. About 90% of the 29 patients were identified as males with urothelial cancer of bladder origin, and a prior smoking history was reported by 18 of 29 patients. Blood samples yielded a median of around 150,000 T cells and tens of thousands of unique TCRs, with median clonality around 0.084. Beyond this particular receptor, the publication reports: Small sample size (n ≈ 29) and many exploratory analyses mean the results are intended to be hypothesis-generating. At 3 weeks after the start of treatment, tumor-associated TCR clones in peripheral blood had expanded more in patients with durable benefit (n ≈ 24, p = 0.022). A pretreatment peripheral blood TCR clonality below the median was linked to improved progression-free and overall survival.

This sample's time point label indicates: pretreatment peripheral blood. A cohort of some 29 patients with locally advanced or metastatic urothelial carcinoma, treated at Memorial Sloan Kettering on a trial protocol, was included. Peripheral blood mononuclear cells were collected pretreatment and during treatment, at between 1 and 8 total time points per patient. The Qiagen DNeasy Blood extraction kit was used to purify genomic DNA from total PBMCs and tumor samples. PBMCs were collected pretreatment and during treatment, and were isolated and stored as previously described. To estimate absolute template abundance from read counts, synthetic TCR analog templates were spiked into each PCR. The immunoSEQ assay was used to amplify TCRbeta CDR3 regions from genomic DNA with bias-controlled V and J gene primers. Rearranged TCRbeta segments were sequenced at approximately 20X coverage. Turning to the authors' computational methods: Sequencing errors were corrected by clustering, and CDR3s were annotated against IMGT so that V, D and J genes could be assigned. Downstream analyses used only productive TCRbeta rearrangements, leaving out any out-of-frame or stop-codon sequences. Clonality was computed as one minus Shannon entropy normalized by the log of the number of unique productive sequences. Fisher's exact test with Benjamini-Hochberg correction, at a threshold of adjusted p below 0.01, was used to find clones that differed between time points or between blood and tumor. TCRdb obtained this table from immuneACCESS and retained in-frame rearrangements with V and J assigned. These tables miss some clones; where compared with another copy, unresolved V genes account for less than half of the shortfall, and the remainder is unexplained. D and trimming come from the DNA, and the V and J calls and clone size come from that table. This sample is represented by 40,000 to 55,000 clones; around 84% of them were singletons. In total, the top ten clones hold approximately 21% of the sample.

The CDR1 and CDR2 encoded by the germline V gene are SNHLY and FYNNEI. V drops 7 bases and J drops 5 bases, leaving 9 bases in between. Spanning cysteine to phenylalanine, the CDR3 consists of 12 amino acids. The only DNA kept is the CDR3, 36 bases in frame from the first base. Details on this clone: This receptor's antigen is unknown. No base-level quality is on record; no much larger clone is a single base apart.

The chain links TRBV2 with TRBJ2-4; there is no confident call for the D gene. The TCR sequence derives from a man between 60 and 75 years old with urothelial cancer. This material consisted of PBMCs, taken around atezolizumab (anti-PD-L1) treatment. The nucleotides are TGTGCCAGCACGCGAAATCAAAACATTCAGTACTTC. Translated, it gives CASTRNQNIQYF.